This T cell receptor beta chain derives from a study of shared clonotypes between healthy human individuals. Study context: There were three CD4 naive, three CD4 memory, two CD8 naive and one CD8 memory plates per donor.

Study-wide points: Researchers sampled only blood; tissue repertoires likely differ. Across a handful of donors, naive CD4 shared 5% to 6%, naive CD8 around 3.8%, memory CD4 2.3%, memory CD8 over 0.3%.

Per the germline V gene, CDR1 is MNHEY and CDR2 is SMNVEV (reference sequence). V lost 3 bases, J lost 4 bases, and 4 bases stayed unmatched. The CDR3 runs 14 residues. CD45RO negativity and positive selection for CCR7 defined naive CD8 cells, a population that excluded terminally differentiated effector memory CD45RA+ cells. Adult donors, all healthy and HIV-negative, had no recent acute infections or vaccinations. Profiling relied on immunoSEQ multiplex PCR, and the TCRdb table lists in-frame clones only, not all of them. The repertoire holds roughly 2 million clones, about 95% seen once, with 0.9% to 1.3% in the top ten. In the case of this clone: Its cognate antigen is unknown.

The sequence was collected from a man between 18 and 29 years old in good health. Sequencing was carried out using naive CD8+ T cells sorted from blood. The rearrangement uses TRBV27 and TRBJ1-1; TRBD1 matches at 8 bases. In DNA form, the CDR3 reads TGTGCCAGCAGTTTCACAGGGGGTAGCACTGAAGCTTTCTTT. It is translated as CASSFTGGSTEAFF.